This T cell receptor (beta chain) was obtained from a study of blood T cell repertoires in COVID-19. As for the study in general: Whether acute or convalescent, the COVID-19 samples came from the United States, Italy and Spain. PBMCs, B-cell-depleted T cells, or T cells provided the cDNA or gDNA that made up the material.

With regard to this clone: Other DNA variants within this sample encode the same CDR3.

The CDR3 has 13 residues. Germline-derived CDR1 and CDR2 are GTSNPN and SVGIG (reference sequence). Germline trimming cut 1 base from V and 6 bases from J; bases unmatched to any gene: 2. Study processing details: Estimated nucleated cell counts came from reference gene primer amplification. The method was immunoSEQ multiplex PCR; TCRdb's version includes in-frame clones alone and lacks a portion of them. For V, J and clone size, that table is used; D and trimming come from the DNA. The table lists under 300,000 clones, around 90% of them singletons. The J gene is TRBJ1-2, the V gene TRBV30; 10 bases are a match to TRBD1. The sequenced material came from peripheral blood. The source of this sequence is a woman aged 40 to 50 who had recovered from COVID-19. In nucleotides, the CDR3 is TGTGCCTGGAGTGACGGGACAGGGGATGGCTACACCTTC. Protein: CAWSDGTGDGYTF.